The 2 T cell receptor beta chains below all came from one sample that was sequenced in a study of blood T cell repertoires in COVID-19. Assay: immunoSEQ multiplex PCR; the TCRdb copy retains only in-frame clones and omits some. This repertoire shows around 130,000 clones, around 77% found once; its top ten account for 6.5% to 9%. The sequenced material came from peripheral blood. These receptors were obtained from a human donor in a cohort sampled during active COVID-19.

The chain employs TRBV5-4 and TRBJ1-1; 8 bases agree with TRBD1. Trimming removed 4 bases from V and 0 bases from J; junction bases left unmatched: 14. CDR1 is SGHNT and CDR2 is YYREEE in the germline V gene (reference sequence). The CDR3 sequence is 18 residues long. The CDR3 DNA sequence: TGTGCCAGCAGCATTCCCCTCGGGACAGGTTTGATGAACACTGAAGCTTTCTTT. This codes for CASSIPLGTGLMNTEAFF. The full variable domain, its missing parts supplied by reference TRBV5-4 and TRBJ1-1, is ETGVTQSPTHLIKTRGQQVTLRCSSQSGHNTVSWYQQALGQGPQFIFQYYREEENGRGNFPPRFSGLQFPNYSSELNVNALELDDSALYLCASSIPLGTGLMNTEAFFGQGTRLTVV.

CDR3 residues: CASSLEGGGETQYF. Written as DNA, the CDR3 is TGCGCCAGCAGCTTGGAGGGAGGAGGGGAGACCCAGTACTTC. The V gene is TRBV5-1, the J gene TRBJ2-5; tentatively, D is TRBD2 (6 bases). CDR3 length: 14 amino acids. Germline V lookup: CDR1 SGHRS, CDR2 YFSETQ. V lost 0 bases and J lost 5, with 11 bases in between. Drawing the rest from reference TRBV5-1 and TRBJ2-5, the complete variable domain is KAGVTQTPRYLIKTRGQQVTLSCSPISGHRSVSWYQQTPGQGLQFLFEYFSETQRNKGNFPGRFSGRQFSNSRSEMNVSTLELGDSALYLCASSLEGGGETQYFGPGTRLLVL.